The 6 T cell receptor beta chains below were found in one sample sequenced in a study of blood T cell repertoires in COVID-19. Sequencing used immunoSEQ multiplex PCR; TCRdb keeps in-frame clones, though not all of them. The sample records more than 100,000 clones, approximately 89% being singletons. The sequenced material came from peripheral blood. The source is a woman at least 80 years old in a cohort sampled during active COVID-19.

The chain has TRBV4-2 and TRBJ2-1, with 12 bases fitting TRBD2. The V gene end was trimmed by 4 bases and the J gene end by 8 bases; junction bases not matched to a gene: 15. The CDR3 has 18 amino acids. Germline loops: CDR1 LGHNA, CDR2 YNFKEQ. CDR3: CASSRLPSGTSGWDEQFF. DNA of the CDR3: TGTGCCAGCAGCCGTTTACCCTCCGGGACTAGCGGGTGGGATGAGCAGTTCTTC.

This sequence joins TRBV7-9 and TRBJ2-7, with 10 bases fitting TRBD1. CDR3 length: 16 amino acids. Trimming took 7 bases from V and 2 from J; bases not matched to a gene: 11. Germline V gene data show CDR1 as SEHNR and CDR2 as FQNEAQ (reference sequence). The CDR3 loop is CASNREGGTGAYEQYF. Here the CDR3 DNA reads TGTGCCAGCAACCGAGAGGGCGGGACAGGGGCCTACGAGCAGTACTTC.

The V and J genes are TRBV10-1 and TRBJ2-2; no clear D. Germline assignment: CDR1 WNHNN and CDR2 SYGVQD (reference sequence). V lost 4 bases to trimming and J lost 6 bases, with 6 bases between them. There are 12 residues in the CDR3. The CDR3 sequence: CASSATAGELFF. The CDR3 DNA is TGCGCCAGCAGTGCTACAGCCGGGGAGCTGTTTTTT.

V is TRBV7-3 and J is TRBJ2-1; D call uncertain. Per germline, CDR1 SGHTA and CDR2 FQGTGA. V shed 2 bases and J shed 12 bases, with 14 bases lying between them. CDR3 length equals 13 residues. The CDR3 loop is CASSLASGVVQFF. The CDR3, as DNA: TGTGCCAGCAGCTTAGCCTCCGGAGTTGTGCAGTTCTTC.

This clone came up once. The CDR3 protein is CASSLVAGGTDTQYF. CDR3 DNA sequence: TGTGCCAGCAGCTTAGTAGCAGGGGGCACAGATACGCAGTATTTT. The chain uses TRBV7-6 and TRBJ2-3; D may be TRBD1 (6 bases). V was pared by 1 base and J by 1 base, with 9 bases between. The CDR3 length is 15 residues. Germline V CDR1 and CDR2: SGHVS, FNYEAQ.

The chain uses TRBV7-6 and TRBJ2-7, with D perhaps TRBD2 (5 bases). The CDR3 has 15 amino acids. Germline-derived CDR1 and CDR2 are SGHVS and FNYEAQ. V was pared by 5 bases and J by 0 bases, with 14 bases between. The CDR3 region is CASSPRGGGSYEQYF. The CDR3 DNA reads TGTGCCAGCAGCCCCCGGGGTGGAGGCTCCTACGAGCAGTACTTC.